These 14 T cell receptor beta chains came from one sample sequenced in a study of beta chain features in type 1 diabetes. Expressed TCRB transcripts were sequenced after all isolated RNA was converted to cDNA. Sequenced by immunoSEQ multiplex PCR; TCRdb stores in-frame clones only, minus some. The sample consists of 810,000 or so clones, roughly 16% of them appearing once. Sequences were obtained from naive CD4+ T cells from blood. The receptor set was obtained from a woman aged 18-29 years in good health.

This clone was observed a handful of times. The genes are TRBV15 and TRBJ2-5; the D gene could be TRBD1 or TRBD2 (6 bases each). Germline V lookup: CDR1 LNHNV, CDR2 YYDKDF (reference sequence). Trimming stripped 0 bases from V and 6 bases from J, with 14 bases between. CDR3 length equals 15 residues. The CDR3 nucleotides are TGTGCCACCAGCAGAGATCTGCCGGGGGCGCAGACCCAGTACTTC. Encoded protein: CATSRDLPGAQTQYF.

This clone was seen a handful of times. Written as DNA, the CDR3 is TGTGCCAGCAGTGAAGCGGCTAGCGGGAAGTCTGGGCAGTACTTC. Its translation is CASSEAASGKSGQYF. The rearrangement joins TRBV2 to TRBJ2-5; 9 bases line up with TRBD2. The CDR3 contains 15 residues. Germline CDR1 reads SNHLY; CDR2 reads FYNNEI. J gave up 11 bases and V 0 bases, and 10 bases lay outside the gene matches.

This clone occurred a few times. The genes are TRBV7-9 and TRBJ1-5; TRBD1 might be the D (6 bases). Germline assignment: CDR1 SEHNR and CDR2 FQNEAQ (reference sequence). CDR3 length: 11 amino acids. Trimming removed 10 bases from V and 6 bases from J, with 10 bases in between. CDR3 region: CAIGGAQPQHF. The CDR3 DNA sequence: TGTGCCATAGGGGGGGCTCAGCCCCAGCATTTT.

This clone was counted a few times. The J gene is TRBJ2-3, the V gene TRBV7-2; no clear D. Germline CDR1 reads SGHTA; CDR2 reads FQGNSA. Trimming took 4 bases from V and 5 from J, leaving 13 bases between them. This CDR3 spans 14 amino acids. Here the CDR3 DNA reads TGTGCCAGCAGCTCAGTTCGCAACCGAGATACGCAGTATTTT. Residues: CASSSVRNRDTQYF.

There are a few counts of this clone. The CDR3 DNA follows: TGTGCCAGCAGCCAAGAAATTTCGGGGCTCCTCGAGCAGTACTTC. It is translated as CASSQEISGLLEQYF. The chain links TRBV4-2 to TRBJ2-7, with D perhaps matching TRBD1 or TRBD2 (5 bases each). V lost 0 bases and J lost 6, with 15 bases in between. This CDR3 contains 15 residues. Germline V gene sequence: CDR1 LGHNA, CDR2 YNFKEQ.

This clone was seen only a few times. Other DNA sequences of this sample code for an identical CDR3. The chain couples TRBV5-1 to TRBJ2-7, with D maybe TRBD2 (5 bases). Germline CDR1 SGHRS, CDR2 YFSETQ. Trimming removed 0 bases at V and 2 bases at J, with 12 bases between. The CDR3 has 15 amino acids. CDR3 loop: CASSLGGGSTYEQYF. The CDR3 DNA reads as TGCGCCAGCAGCTTGGGTGGAGGCTCTACCTACGAGCAGTACTTC.

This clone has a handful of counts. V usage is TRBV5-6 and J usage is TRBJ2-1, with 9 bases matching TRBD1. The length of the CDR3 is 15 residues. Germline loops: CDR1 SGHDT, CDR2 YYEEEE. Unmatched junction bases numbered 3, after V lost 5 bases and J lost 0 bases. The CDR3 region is CASRKDRGSYNEQFF. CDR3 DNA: TGTGCCAGCAGAAAGGACAGGGGCTCCTACAATGAGCAGTTCTTC.

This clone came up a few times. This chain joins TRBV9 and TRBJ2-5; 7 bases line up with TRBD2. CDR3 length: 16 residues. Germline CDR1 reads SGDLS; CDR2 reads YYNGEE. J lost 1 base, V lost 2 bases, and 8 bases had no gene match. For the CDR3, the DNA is TGTGCCAGCAGCGTTGGTCGGCGGGGGACCCAAGAGACCCAGTACTTC. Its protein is CASSVGRRGTQETQYF.

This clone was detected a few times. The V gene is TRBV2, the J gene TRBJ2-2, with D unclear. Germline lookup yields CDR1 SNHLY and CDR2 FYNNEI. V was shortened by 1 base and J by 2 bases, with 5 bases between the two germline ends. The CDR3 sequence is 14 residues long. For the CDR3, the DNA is TGTGCCAGCAGTGAAGTTTTCAACACCGGGGAGCTGTTTTTT. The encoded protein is CASSEVFNTGELFF. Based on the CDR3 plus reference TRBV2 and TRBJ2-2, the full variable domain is EPEVTQTPSHQVTQMGQEVILRCVPISNHLYFYWYRQILGQKVEFLVSFYNNEISEKSEIFDDQFSVERPDGSNFTLKIRSTKLEDSAMYFCASSEVFNTGELFFGEGSRLTVL.

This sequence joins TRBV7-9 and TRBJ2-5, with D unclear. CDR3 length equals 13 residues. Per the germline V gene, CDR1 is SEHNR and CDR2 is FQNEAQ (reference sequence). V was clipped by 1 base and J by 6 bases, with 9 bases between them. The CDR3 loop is CASSLDGVQTQYF. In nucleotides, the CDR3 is TGTGCCAGCAGCTTAGATGGCGTTCAGACCCAGTACTTC.

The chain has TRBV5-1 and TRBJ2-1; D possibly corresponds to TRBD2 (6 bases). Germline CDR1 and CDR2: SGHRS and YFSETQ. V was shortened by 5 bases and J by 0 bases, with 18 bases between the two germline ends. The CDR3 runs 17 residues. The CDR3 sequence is CASSRNSGSFSYNEQFF. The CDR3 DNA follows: TGCGCCAGCAGTCGCAATAGCGGATCCTTCTCCTACAATGAGCAGTTCTTC. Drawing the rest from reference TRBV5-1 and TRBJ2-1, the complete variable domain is KAGVTQTPRYLIKTRGQQVTLSCSPISGHRSVSWYQQTPGQGLQFLFEYFSETQRNKGNFPGRFSGRQFSNSRSEMNVSTLELGDSALYLCASSRNSGSFSYNEQFFGPGTRLTVL.

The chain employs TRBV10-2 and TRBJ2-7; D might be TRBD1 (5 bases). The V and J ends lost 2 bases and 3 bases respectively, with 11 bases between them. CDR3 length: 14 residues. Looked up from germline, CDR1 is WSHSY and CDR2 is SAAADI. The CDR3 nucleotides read TGCGCCAGCAGTGAGGCAGGGTTCCTCTACGAGCAGTACTTC. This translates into CASSEAGFLYEQYF.

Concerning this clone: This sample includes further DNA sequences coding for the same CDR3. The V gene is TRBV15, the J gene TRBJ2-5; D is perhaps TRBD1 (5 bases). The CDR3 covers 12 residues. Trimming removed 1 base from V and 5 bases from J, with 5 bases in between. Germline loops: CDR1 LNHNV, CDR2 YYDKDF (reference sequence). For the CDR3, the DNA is TGTGCCACCAGCAGAGGACAGGAGACCCAGTACTTC. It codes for CATSRGQETQYF.

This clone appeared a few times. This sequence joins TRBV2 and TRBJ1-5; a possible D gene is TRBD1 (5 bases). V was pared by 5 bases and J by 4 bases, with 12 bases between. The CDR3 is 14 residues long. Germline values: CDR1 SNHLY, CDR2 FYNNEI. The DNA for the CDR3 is TGTGCCAGCAGTTTAGGAGGGGATAATCAGCCCCAGCATTTT. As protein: CASSLGGDNQPQHF.